Listed below are T cell receptor beta chains from one sample, sequenced in a study of cytomegalovirus exposure and HLA in healthy donors. Sequencing was performed with immunoSEQ multiplex PCR; in TCRdb, only in-frame clones are kept and a portion is missing. The sample includes 150,000 to 200,000 clones, approximately 85% of them seen just once. Sequenced input: PBMCs. Receptors originate from a young man in good health and CMV-seronegative. Each CDR3 is given with its conserved first and last residue. The order of the fields is V gene, CDR3 length, clone size, J gene, D gene, CDR3 protein, CDR3 DNA. A D gene is named only where the DNA matches it firmly. Size is omitted from some rows. Given values are once, few, many or a class for expanded clones.

V: TRBV7-8; length: 14; size: few; J: TRBJ2-1; D: TRBD1; CDR3: CASRPGTGNNEQFF; DNA: TGTGCCAGCAGACCTGGGACAGGGAACAATGAGCAGTTCTTC
V: TRBV2; length: 13; size: NA; J: TRBJ2-7; D: TRBD2; CDR3: CASSAGASYEQYF; DNA: TGTGCCAGTTCGGCGGGAGCCTCCTACGAGCAGTACTTC
V: TRBV18; length: 13; size: NA; J: TRBJ1-1; D: NA; CDR3: CASSPGGEVEAFF; DNA: TGTGCCAGCTCACCGGGGGGGGAAGTTGAAGCTTTCTTT
V: TRBV4-3; length: 11; size: NA; J: TRBJ2-2; D: NA; CDR3: CASSPSGELFF; DNA: TGCGCCAGCAGCCCTTCCGGGGAGCTGTTTTTT
V: TRBV5-6; length: 14; size: NA; J: TRBJ2-7; D: NA; CDR3: CASSLSPASYEQYF; DNA: TGTGCCAGCAGCTTGTCCCCAGCGAGCTACGAGCAGTACTTC
V: TRBV5-4; length: 15; size: NA; J: TRBJ2-3; D: NA; CDR3: CASSPSSWATDTQYF; DNA: TGTGCCAGCAGCCCGAGTTCTTGGGCCACAGATACGCAGTATTTT
V: TRBV5-4; length: 16; size: NA; J: TRBJ1-2; D: TRBD1; CDR3: CASSPPIGQGAGGYTF; DNA: TGTGCCAGCAGCCCGCCGATAGGACAGGGGGCTGGGGGCTACACCTTC
V: TRBV9; length: 15; size: NA; J: TRBJ2-2; D: TRBD2; CDR3: CATQRGGSEAGELFF; DNA: TGTGCCACCCAGCGGGGGGGCAGTGAGGCCGGGGAGCTGTTTTTT
V: TRBV19; length: 16; size: NA; J: TRBJ2-4; D: TRBD1; CDR3: CASSVGTGLAKNIQYF; DNA: TGTGCCAGTAGTGTCGGGACAGGCCTAGCCAAAAACATTCAGTACTTC
V: TRBV7-9; length: 16; size: few; J: TRBJ2-3; D: TRBD2; CDR3: CASSQKGLAVTDTQYF; DNA: TGTGCCAGCAGCCAGAAGGGACTAGCGGTCACAGATACGCAGTATTTT
V: TRBV4-3; length: 20; size: NA; J: TRBJ2-1; D: TRBD2; CDR3: CASSLNVLAGSFSSYNEQFF; DNA: TGCGCCAGCAGCTTAAATGTCCTAGCGGGGTCCTTTAGCTCCTACAATGAGCAGTTCTTC
V: TRBV9; length: 15; size: NA; J: TRBJ2-3; D: NA; CDR3: CASSVTRDGTDTQYF; DNA: TGTGCCAGCAGCGTAACGCGGGACGGGACAGATACGCAGTATTTT
V: TRBV7-8; length: 15; size: NA; J: TRBJ2-2; D: TRBD2; CDR3: CASSVGTSGTGELFF; DNA: TGTGCCAGCAGCGTAGGGACTAGCGGGACCGGGGAGCTGTTTTTT
V: TRBV10-3; length: 14; size: NA; J: TRBJ2-7; D: TRBD2; CDR3: CAIRTSGNTYEQYF; DNA: TGTGCCATCAGGACTAGCGGGAATACCTACGAGCAGTACTTC
V: TRBV9; length: 16; size: NA; J: TRBJ1-1; D: TRBD1; CDR3: CASSPIHRGGNTEAFF; DNA: TGTGCCAGCAGCCCAATCCACAGGGGGGGGAACACTGAAGCTTTCTTT
V: TRBV7-9; length: 12; size: NA; J: TRBJ2-2; D: NA; CDR3: CASSFPTAGLFF; DNA: TGTGCCAGCAGCTTCCCAACCGCGGGGCTGTTTTTT
V: TRBV11-2; length: 15; size: NA; J: TRBJ2-1; D: TRBD2; CDR3: CASSASSGRANEQFF; DNA: TGTGCCAGCAGCGCCTCTAGCGGGAGGGCCAATGAGCAGTTCTTC
V: TRBV6-4; length: 14; size: few; J: TRBJ1-2; D: TRBD1; CDR3: CASSDGTGGYGYTF; DNA: TGTGCCAGCAGTGACGGGACAGGGGGCTATGGCTACACCTTC
V: TRBV18; length: 14; size: NA; J: TRBJ1-3; D: NA; CDR3: CASSPTESGNTIYF; DNA: TGTGCCAGCTCACCTACCGAGTCTGGAAACACCATATATTTT
V: TRBV4-3; length: 14; size: NA; J: TRBJ1-2; D: NA; CDR3: CASSPGDTNYGYTF; DNA: TGCGCCAGCTCCCCCGGGGACACCAACTATGGCTACACCTTC
V: TRBV7-2; length: 17; size: NA; J: TRBJ2-5; D: TRBD2; CDR3: CASSLVGLAGSGETQYF; DNA: TGTGCCAGCAGCTTAGTTGGTCTAGCGGGGTCTGGGGAGACCCAGTACTTC
V: TRBV10-2; length: 14; size: NA; J: TRBJ2-1; D: NA; CDR3: CASTVASSYNEQFF; DNA: TGCGCCAGCACTGTCGCTAGCTCCTACAATGAGCAGTTCTTC
V: TRBV7-8; length: 18; size: NA; J: TRBJ2-1; D: NA; CDR3: CASSLIPPGGQNYNEQFF; DNA: TGTGCCAGCAGCTTAATCCCGCCAGGCGGACAAAACTACAATGAGCAGTTCTTC
V: TRBV20-1; length: 11; size: NA; J: TRBJ1-2; D: NA; CDR3: CSATPDYGYTF; DNA: TGCAGTGCAACCCCGGACTATGGCTACACCTTC
V: TRBV5-6; length: 16; size: NA; J: TRBJ2-1; D: TRBD2; CDR3: CASSSPGLAGHNEQFF; DNA: TGTGCCAGCAGCTCGCCGGGACTAGCGGGACACAATGAGCAGTTCTTC
V: TRBV5-1; length: 15; size: few; J: TRBJ2-4; D: TRBD2; CDR3: CASSLERGSWNIQYF; DNA: TGCGCCAGCAGCTTAGAGCGGGGGAGTTGGAACATTCAGTACTTC
V: TRBV15; length: 17; size: NA; J: TRBJ2-5; D: TRBD2; CDR3: CATSRIAGGTYQETQYF; DNA: TGTGCCACCAGCAGAATAGCGGGGGGAACCTACCAAGAGACCCAGTACTTC
V: TRBV7-2; length: 15; size: once; J: TRBJ2-1; D: NA; CDR3: CASSLAMVGAWEQFF; DNA: TGTGCCAGCAGCTTAGCGATGGTGGGGGCGTGGGAGCAGTTCTTC
V: TRBV7-2; length: 17; size: NA; J: TRBJ1-5; D: NA; CDR3: CASSLVSRGAKSQPQHF; DNA: TGTGCCAGCAGCTTAGTCTCGCGGGGGGCGAAGAGTCAGCCCCAGCATTTT
V: TRBV4-3; length: 13; size: once; J: TRBJ2-7; D: NA; CDR3: CASSQGRRGAPYF; DNA: TGCGCCAGCAGCCAAGGGAGGAGGGGCGCCCCATACTTC
V: TRBV9; length: 15; size: NA; J: TRBJ2-7; D: TRBD2; CDR3: CASSAAGGVSYEQYF; DNA: TGTGCCAGCAGCGCCGCCGGGGGGGTTTCGTACGAGCAGTACTTC
V: TRBV5-1; length: 13; size: NA; J: TRBJ2-5; D: NA; CDR3: CASSFPGQETQYF; DNA: TGCGCCAGCAGCTTCCCAGGCCAAGAGACCCAGTACTTC
V: TRBV29-1; length: 13; size: NA; J: TRBJ2-4; D: TRBD2; CDR3: CSVEGEGMDIQYF; DNA: TGCAGCGTTGAGGGGGAGGGCATGGACATTCAGTACTTC
V: TRBV5-1; length: 16; size: NA; J: TRBJ1-3; D: NA; CDR3: CASSLEGGARGNTIYF; DNA: TGCGCCAGCAGCTTGGAAGGGGGGGCACGAGGAAACACCATATATTTT
V: TRBV5-4; length: 12; size: NA; J: TRBJ1-1; D: NA; CDR3: CASSSGVTEAFF; DNA: TGTGCCAGCAGCTCAGGGGTCACTGAAGCTTTCTTT
V: TRBV15; length: 15; size: NA; J: TRBJ1-5; D: TRBD1; CDR3: CATSRRSRGLQPQHF; DNA: TGTGCCACCAGCAGGCGTTCCAGGGGGCTTCAGCCCCAGCATTTT
V: TRBV4-1; length: 15; size: NA; J: TRBJ1-1; D: NA; CDR3: CASSHIMDSVIGAFF; DNA: TGCGCCAGCAGCCACATAATGGACAGTGTGATTGGAGCTTTCTTT
V: TRBV2; length: 13; size: once; J: TRBJ1-2; D: NA; CDR3: CASSVNRDNGYTF; DNA: TGTGCCAGCAGTGTGAACAGGGATAATGGCTACACCTTC
V: TRBV6-5; length: 14; size: NA; J: TRBJ2-7; D: TRBD1; CDR3: CASSYRTGGYEQYF; DNA: TGTGCCAGCAGTTACAGGACAGGGGGCTACGAGCAGTACTTC
V: TRBV19; length: 16; size: NA; J: TRBJ2-1; D: TRBD2; CDR3: CASSSGGANLANEQFF; DNA: TGTGCCAGTAGTAGCGGGGGGGCCAATCTTGCCAATGAGCAGTTCTTC
V: TRBV10-3; length: 14; size: NA; J: TRBJ1-5; D: NA; CDR3: CAIGGTGMNQPQHF; DNA: TGTGCCATCGGGGGTACAGGGATGAATCAGCCCCAGCATTTT
V: TRBV23-1; length: 15; size: NA; J: TRBJ1-6; D: NA; CDR3: CASPNRGARKSPLHF; DNA: TGCGCCAGCCCTAATCGGGGGGCGCGTAAATCACCCCTCCACTTT
V: TRBV19; length: 17; size: NA; J: TRBJ2-1; D: TRBD2; CDR3: CASSQGLAGATRNEQFF; DNA: TGTGCCAGTAGTCAGGGACTAGCGGGGGCCACAAGGAATGAGCAGTTCTTC
V: TRBV5-1; length: 15; size: NA; J: TRBJ2-4; D: TRBD2; CDR3: CASSPTSGARNIQYF; DNA: TGCGCCAGCAGCCCCACTAGCGGTGCAAGGAACATTCAGTACTTC
V: TRBV9; length: 14; size: NA; J: TRBJ1-1; D: TRBD1; CDR3: CASSDAFGDREAFF; DNA: TGTGCCAGCAGCGACGCTTTCGGGGACAGAGAAGCTTTCTTT
V: TRBV18; length: 14; size: few; J: TRBJ1-1; D: TRBD1; CDR3: CASSPRRGDTEAFF; DNA: TGTGCCAGCTCACCACGCAGGGGGGACACTGAAGCTTTCTTT
V: TRBV5-1; length: 16; size: NA; J: TRBJ1-4; D: NA; CDR3: CASSLGEGAPNEKLFF; DNA: TGCGCCAGCAGCTTGGGGGAAGGGGCCCCTAATGAAAAACTGTTTTTT
V: TRBV7-8; length: 16; size: few; J: TRBJ2-3; D: TRBD2; CDR3: CASSLRSGSGTDTQYF; DNA: TGTGCCAGCAGCCTCCGGAGCGGGAGCGGCACAGATACGCAGTATTTT
V: TRBV5-4; length: 13; size: NA; J: TRBJ2-7; D: TRBD1; CDR3: CASWDRDSYEQYF; DNA: TGTGCCAGTTGGGACAGGGACTCCTACGAGCAGTACTTC
V: TRBV5-1; length: 15; size: NA; J: TRBJ1-5; D: NA; CDR3: CASREGGLSNQPQHF; DNA: TGCGCCAGCAGGGAGGGAGGGCTTAGCAATCAGCCCCAGCATTTT